The 10 T cell receptor beta chains listed next were all sequenced from one sample in a study of Graves' ophthalmopathy and Graves' hyperthyroidism. From RNA, the CDR3 regions of TCR beta chains were amplified and sequenced. First-round RT-PCR relied on HTBI primers, and a second-round multiplex PCR came next. TCRdb re-analysed the multiplex PCR reads in MiXCR, keeping a single row per CDR3 protein. This table holds over a million distinct CDR3 sequences, about 40% found once. Sequenced sample: peripheral blood or thyroid tissue (not recorded which). The receptors shown here come from an adult man with Graves' hyperthyroidism.

V usage is TRBV7-9 and J usage is TRBJ1-4; TRBD1 matches at 7 bases. CDR1 and CDR2 from the germline V gene are SEHNR and FQNEAQ (reference sequence). V shed 5 bases and J 8 bases; nucleotides not matched to a gene: 5. This CDR3 is 13 amino acids long. The CDR3 DNA follows: TGTGCCAGCAGCGCAGTACAGGGGGAAAAACTGTTTTTT. Protein sequence: CASSAVQGEKLFF.

At least ten counts were recorded for this clonotype. This sequence joins TRBV29-1 and TRBJ2-7, with TRBD1 matching 8 bases. This CDR3 comprises 12 residues. In germline, CDR1 is SQVTM, CDR2 ANQGSEA. V was pared by 4 bases and J by 6 bases, with 5 bases of the junction left unmatched. CDR3 nucleotide sequence: TGCAGCGTTGGACAGGGGCTTCGCGAGCAGTACTTC. Encoded protein: CSVGQGLREQYF.

This clonotype was seen only once. The chain combines TRBV7-2 with TRBJ2-3; 7 nucleotides agree with TRBD1. This CDR3 region has 15 residues. V shed 5 bases, J shed 1 base, and the junction held 6 bases outside the gene matches. Germline assignment: CDR1 SGHTA and CDR2 FQGNSA. In nucleotides, the CDR3 is TGTGCCAGCAGCCCAGGACAGGTTCGCACAGATACGCAGTATTTT. Translation: CASSPGQVRTDTQYF.

The chain links TRBV9 to TRBJ2-7; TRBD2 agrees at 14 bases. Germline V CDR1 and CDR2: SGDLS, YYNGEE. There are 16 residues in the CDR3. V was clipped by 0 bases and J by 2 bases; unmatched bases: 1. CDR3 sequence (DNA): TGTGCCAGCAGCGTAGTGGGACTAGCGGGAGCCTACGAGCAGTACTTC. As protein: CASSVVGLAGAYEQYF.

Worth noting for this clonotype: The junction shows a germline mismatch at one end, possibly a read error. The chain combines TRBV10-3 with TRBJ2-3; D perhaps matches TRBD2 (5 bases). The CDR3 has 14 amino acids. Germline values: CDR1 ENHRY, CDR2 SYGVKD. CDR3 in DNA: TGTGCCAGCAGTTACGTCGGGGGCACAGATACGCAGTATTTT. Its protein is CASSYVGGTDTQYF.

The chain combines TRBV20-1 with TRBJ2-7; D is perhaps TRBD2 (6 bases). V lost 3 bases to trimming and J lost 2 bases, with 14 bases between them. Germline V CDR1 and CDR2: DFQATT, SNEGSKA (reference sequence). The CDR3 totals 14 residues. CDR3 loop: CSARDSSGTYEQYF. The CDR3 DNA follows: TGCAGTGCTAGGGATAGTAGCGGTACCTACGAGCAGTACTTC.

This chain connects TRBV10-3 to TRBJ1-2; 9 positions match TRBD1. Trimming at V came to 10 bases and at J to 3 bases, leaving 12 bases not matched to a gene. There are 15 residues in the CDR3. The V gene's germline CDR1 is ENHRY and CDR2 SYGVKD. DNA for the CDR3: TGTGCCAGCAGCCCAGGACAGGGGCCTCACTATGGCTACACCTTC. Protein product: CASSPGQGPHYGYTF.

The chain employs TRBV11-2 and TRBJ1-2, with D hard to call. The V end lost 5 bases, the J end lost 4 bases, and 14 bases lay between the germline ends. There are 14 residues in the CDR3. The V gene's germline CDR1 is SGHAT and CDR2 FQNNGV. CDR3 nucleotide sequence: TGTGCCAGCAGCCAAGATGTACAGATCTATGGCTACACCTTC. This encodes CASSQDVQIYGYTF.

As regards this clonotype: The junction departs from the called germline gene at one end, perhaps through a read error. The chain joins TRBV7-9 to TRBJ2-6; a weak D match, TRBD2 (5 bases). Germline CDR1 SEHNR, CDR2 FQNEAQ (reference sequence). The CDR3 contains 11 residues. The CDR3 DNA sequence: TGCGCCAGCAGCCAAGAGCGAGCGGTGCCTTTC. This codes for CASSQERAVPF.

V is TRBV9 and J is TRBJ1-1, with TRBD1 matching 8 bases. In germline, CDR1 is SGDLS, CDR2 YYNGEE. V dropped 4 bases and J dropped 0; count of bases not matched to a gene: 14. CDR3 length: 18 amino acids. CDR3 DNA: TGTGCCAGCAGCCAAGTTATCGACAGGGGCCTAGTGAACACTGAAGCTTTCTTT. Protein sequence: CASSQVIDRGLVNTEAFF.